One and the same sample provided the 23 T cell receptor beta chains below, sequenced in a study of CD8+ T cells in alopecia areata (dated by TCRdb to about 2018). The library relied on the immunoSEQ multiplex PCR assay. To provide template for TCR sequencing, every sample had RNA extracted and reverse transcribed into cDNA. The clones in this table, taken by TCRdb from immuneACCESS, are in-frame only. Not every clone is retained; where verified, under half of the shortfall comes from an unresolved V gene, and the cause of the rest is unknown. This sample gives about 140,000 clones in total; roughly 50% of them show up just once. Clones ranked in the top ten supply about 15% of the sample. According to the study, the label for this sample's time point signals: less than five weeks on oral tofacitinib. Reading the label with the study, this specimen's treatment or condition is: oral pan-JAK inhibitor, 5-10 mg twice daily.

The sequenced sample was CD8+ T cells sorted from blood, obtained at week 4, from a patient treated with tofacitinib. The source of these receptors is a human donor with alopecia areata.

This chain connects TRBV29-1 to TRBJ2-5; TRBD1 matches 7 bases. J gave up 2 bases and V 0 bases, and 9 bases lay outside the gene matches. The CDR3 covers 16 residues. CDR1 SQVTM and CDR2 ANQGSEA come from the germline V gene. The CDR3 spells CSVEDWGDRVQETQYF. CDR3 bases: TGCAGCGTTGAAGACTGGGGCGACAGGGTTCAAGAGACCCAGTACTTC.

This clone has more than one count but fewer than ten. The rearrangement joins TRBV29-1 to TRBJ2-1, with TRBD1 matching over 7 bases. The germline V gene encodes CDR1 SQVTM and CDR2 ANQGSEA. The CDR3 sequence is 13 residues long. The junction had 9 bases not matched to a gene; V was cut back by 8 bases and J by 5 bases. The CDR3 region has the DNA TGCAGCTGCCGCAGGGGGAGTGACAATGAGCAGTTCTTC. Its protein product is CSCRRGSDNEQFF.

For the CDR3, the DNA is TGTGCCAGCAGCTTAGGATTCCGGGAGGTGTGGGGCTACACCTTC. As protein: CASSLGFREVWGYTF. This chain uses TRBV7-9 with TRBJ1-2; D not resolved. The CDR3 runs 15 residues. Germline-derived CDR1 and CDR2 are SEHNR and FQNEAQ (reference sequence). V was shortened by 1 base and J by 8 bases, with 17 bases between the two germline ends.

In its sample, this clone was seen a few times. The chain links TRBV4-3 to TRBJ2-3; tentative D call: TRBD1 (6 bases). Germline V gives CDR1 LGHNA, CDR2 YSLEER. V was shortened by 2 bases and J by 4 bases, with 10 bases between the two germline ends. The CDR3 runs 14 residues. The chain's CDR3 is CASSQTGLADTQYF. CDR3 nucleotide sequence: TGCGCCAGCAGCCAAACAGGGTTGGCAGATACGCAGTATTTT.

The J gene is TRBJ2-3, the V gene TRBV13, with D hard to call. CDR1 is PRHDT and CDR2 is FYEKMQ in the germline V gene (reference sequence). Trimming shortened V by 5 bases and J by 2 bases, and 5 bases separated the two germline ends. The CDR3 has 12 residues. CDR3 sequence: CASSLLTDTQYF. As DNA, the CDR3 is TGTGCCAGCAGCCTCCTCACAGATACGCAGTATTTT.

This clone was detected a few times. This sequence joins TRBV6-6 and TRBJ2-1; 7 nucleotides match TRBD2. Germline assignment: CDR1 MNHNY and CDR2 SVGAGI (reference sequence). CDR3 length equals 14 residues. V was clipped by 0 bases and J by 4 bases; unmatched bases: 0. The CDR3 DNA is TGTGCCAGCAGTTACTCTAGCGGGTACAATGAGCAGTTCTTC. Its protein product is CASSYSSGYNEQFF.

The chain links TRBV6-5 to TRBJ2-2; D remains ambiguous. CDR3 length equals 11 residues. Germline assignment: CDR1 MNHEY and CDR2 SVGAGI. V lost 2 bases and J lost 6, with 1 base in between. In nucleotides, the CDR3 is TGTGCCAGCAGTTACGCCGGGGAGCTGTTTTTT. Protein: CASSYAGELFF.

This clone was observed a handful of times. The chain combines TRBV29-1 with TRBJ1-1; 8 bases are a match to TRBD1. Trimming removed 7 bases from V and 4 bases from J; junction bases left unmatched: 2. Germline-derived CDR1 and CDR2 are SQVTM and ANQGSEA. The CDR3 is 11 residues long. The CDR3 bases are TGCAGCGCTGACAGGGGCACTGAAGCTTTCTTT. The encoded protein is CSADRGTEAFF.

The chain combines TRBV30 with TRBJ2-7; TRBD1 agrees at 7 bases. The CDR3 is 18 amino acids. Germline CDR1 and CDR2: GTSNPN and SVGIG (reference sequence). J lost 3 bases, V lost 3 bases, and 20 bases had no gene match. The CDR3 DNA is TGTGCCTGGAGGTCGCTCCTCAGGGACAGCGTGAAAGACTACGAGCAGTACTTC. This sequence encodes CAWRSLLRDSVKDYEQYF. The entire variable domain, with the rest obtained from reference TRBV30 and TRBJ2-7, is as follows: SQTIHQWPATLVQPVGSPLSLECTVEGTSNPNLYWYRQAAGRGLQLLFYSVGIGQISSEVPQNLSASRPQDRQFILSSKKLLLSDSGFYLCAWRSLLRDSVKDYEQYFGPGTRLTVT.

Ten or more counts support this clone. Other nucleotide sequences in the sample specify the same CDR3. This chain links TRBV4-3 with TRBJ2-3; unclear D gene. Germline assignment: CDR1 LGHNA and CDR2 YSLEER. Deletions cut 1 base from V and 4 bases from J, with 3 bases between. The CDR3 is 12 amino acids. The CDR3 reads CASSQVPDTQYF. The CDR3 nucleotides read TGCGCCAGCAGCCAAGTCCCAGATACGCAGTATTTT.

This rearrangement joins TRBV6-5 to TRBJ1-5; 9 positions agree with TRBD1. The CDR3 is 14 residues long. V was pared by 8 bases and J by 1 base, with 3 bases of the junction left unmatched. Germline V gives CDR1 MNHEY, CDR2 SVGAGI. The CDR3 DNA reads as TGTGCCAGCGGGACAGGGCAGAGCAATCAGCCCCAGCATTTT. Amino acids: CASGTGQSNQPQHF.

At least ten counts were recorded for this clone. CDR3 sequence: CASSFSSSGNTIYF. CDR3 DNA sequence: TGTGCCAGCAGCTTCAGCAGCTCTGGAAACACCATATATTTT. The J gene is TRBJ1-3, the V gene TRBV7-8; D unclear. The V and J ends lost 3 bases and 0 bases respectively, with 6 bases between them. In germline, CDR1 is SGHVS, CDR2 FQNEAQ. CDR3 length: 14 residues.

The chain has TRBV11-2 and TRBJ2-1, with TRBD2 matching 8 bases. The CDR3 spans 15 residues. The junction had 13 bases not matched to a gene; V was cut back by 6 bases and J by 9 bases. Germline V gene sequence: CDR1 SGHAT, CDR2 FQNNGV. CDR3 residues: CASSPGGVASGEQFF. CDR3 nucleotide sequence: TGTGCCAGCAGTCCGGGGGGGGTGGCCTCGGGTGAGCAGTTCTTC.

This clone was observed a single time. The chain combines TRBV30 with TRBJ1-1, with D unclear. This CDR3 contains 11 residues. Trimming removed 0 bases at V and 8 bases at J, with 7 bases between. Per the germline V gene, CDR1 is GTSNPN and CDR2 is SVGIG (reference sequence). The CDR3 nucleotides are TGTGCCTGGAGTGTAGGGCTGGAAGCTTTCTTT. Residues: CAWSVGLEAFF.

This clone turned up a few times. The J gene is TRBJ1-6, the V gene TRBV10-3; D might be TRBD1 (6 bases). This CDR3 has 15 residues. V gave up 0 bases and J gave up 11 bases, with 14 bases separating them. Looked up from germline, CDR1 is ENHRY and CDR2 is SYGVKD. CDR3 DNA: TGTGCCATCAGTGAGTCGATGGGGGCCGGGGCACCCCTCCACTTT. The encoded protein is CAISESMGAGAPLHF.

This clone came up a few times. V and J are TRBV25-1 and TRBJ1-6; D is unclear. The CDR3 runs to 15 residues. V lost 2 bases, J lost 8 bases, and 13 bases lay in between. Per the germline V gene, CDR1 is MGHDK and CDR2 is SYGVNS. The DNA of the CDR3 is TGTGCCAGCAGTGAACCTCACGAGGCTGATTCACCCCTCCACTTT. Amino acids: CASSEPHEADSPLHF.

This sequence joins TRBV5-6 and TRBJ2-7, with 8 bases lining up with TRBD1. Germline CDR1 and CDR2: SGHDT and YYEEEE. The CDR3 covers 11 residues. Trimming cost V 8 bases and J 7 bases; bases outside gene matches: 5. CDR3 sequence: CASTTGGEQYF. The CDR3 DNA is TGTGCCAGTACTACAGGGGGGGAGCAGTACTTC.

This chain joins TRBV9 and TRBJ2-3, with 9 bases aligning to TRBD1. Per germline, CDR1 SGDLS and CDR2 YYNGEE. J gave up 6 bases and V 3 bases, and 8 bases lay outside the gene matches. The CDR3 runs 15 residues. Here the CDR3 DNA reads TGTGCCAGCAGCGCCGGGACAGGGTTTGGGGATACGCAGTATTTT. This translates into CASSAGTGFGDTQYF.

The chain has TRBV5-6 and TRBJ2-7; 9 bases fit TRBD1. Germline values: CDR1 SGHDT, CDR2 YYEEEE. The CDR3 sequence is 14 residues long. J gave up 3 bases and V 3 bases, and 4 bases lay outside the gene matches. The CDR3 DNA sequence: TGTGCCAGCAGCTATGGGACAGGGTACTACGAGCAGTACTTC. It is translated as CASSYGTGYYEQYF.

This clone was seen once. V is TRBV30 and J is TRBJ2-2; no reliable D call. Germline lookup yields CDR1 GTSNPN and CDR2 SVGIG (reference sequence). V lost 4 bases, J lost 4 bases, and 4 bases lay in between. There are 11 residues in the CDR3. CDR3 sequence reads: CAWTPTGELFF. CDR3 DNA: TGTGCCTGGACCCCCACCGGGGAGCTGTTTTTT.

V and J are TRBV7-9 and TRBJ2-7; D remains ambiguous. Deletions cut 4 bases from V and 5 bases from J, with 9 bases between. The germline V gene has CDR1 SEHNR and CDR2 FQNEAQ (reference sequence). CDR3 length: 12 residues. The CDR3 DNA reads TGTGCCAGCAGCTATGTGAGCGACGAGCAGTACTTC. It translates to CASSYVSDEQYF. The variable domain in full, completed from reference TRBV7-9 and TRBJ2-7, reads DTGVSQNPRHKITKRGQNVTFRCDPISEHNRLYWYRQTLGQGPEFLTYFQNEAQLEKSRLLSDRFSAERPKGSFSTLEIQRTEQGDSAMYLCASSYVSDEQYFGPGTRLTVT.

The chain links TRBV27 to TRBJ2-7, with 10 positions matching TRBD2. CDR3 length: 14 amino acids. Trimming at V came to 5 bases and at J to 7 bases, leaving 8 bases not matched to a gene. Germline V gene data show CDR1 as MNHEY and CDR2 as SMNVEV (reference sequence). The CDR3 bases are TGTGCCAGCAGTCAGAGCGGGGGGGCGTGGGAGCAGTACTTC. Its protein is CASSQSGGAWEQYF.

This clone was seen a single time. CDR3 DNA: TGTGCCAGCAGTGCCCCAAGGGGGGCGAACACTGAAGCTTTCTTT. Translated, it gives CASSAPRGANTEAFF. This chain connects TRBV6-1 to TRBJ1-1; D possibly corresponds to TRBD1 (6 bases). The CDR3 runs 15 residues. Trimming shortened V by 4 bases and J by 1 base, and 13 bases separated the two germline ends. Germline V gene sequence: CDR1 MNHNS, CDR2 SASEGT.